Listed below are T cell receptor beta chains from one sample, sequenced in a study of PD-1 blockade in classical Hodgkin lymphoma. The repertoire was sequenced with immunoSEQ multiplex PCR; TCRdb's copy has only in-frame clones and lacks some. Among 90,000 to 140,000 clones listed, around nine tenths were seen once. The starting material was peripheral blood mononuclear cells (PBMCs), obtained before the fourth cycle of nivolumab. The receptors were gathered from a human donor with classical Hodgkin lymphoma. CDR3s include the opening cysteine and the closing phenylalanine or tryptophan. Each record gives: V gene, J gene, CDR3 protein.

TRBV7-9,TRBJ2-6,CASSPDRVSGANVLTF
TRBV7-2,TRBJ2-5,CASSFLDRGDQETQYF
TRBV7-2,TRBJ2-1,CASSGQVPHEQFF
TRBV29-1,TRBJ2-1,CSVELAGGKSGNNEQFF
TRBV19,TRBJ2-6,CASSIDGAEWSSGANVLTF
TRBV2,TRBJ1-5,CASSEVANDQPQHF
TRBV29-1,TRBJ2-1,CSVSKLAGGLGNEQFF
TRBV5-1,TRBJ2-5,CASSGDRPQETQYF
TRBV1,TRBJ2-1,CTSSQDLWGLACPSSYNEQFF
TRBV6-5,TRBJ2-7,CASSESGRSYEQYF
TRBV30,TRBJ2-7,CAWNLGGYEQYF
TRBV10-1,TRBJ1-2,CASSESGQPDGYTF
TRBV6-5,TRBJ2-7,CASSLTGASYEQYF
TRBV4-1,TRBJ2-1,CASSQDPRGEQFF
TRBV6-5,TRBJ1-2,CASTADRAGAGYTF
TRBV27,TRBJ2-2,CASGAYRDRARTGELFF
TRBV7-2,TRBJ2-1,CASSLAGWGDEQFF
TRBV27,TRBJ1-2,CASSPLEDRVDYGYTF
TRBV6-4,TRBJ1-1,CASSEVVDREAFF
TRBV15,TRBJ2-7,CATSRDFRTGGTYEQYF
TRBV7-2,TRBJ2-2,CASSPPGNTGELFF
TRBV15,TRBJ1-4,CATDSGEPGSDEKLFF
TRBV18,TRBJ1-2,CASSPGGNYGYTF
TRBV7-8,TRBJ1-1,CASSPVWVNTEAFF
TRBV7-6,TRBJ2-2,CASSLFTGELFF
TRBV7-9,TRBJ1-2,CASSLAREYGYTF
TRBV4-2,TRBJ2-3,CASSQEFGISTDTQYF
TRBV4-3,TRBJ2-1,CASSQERAMSPYNEQFF
TRBV6-6,TRBJ2-5,CASSYAAGMEGTQYF
TRBV27,TRBJ2-3,CASSLSGGDTQYF
TRBV2,TRBJ2-7,CATGDNAYEQYF
TRBV11-2,TRBJ2-3,CASSSTGPTDTQYF
TRBV12-5,TRBJ2-1,CASGLAIGTGDNEQFF
TRBV6-6,TRBJ1-2,CASSPRQGANYGYTF
TRBV29-1,TRBJ2-3,CSGTGSSADTQYF
TRBV27,TRBJ2-1,CASSFGSGRPILNNNEQFF
TRBV11-2,TRBJ2-7,CASSLAPGQGYEQYF
TRBV4-3,TRBJ2-7,CASSQESSRGEQYF
TRBV6-1,TRBJ1-1,CASSGAKGLAFF
TRBV5-4,TRBJ2-2,CASSLSRNTGELFF
TRBV6-5,TRBJ1-1,CASSYEGSNTEAFF
TRBV5-6,TRBJ1-2,CASSSTVLRGYTF
TRBV6-1,TRBJ2-1,CASSERSGSRPEQFF
TRBV6-5,TRBJ1-1,CASSSPLPRTEAFF
TRBV6-5,TRBJ1-1,CASSYSRGPNTEAFF
TRBV27,TRBJ2-5,CASSPWGGETQYF
TRBV28,TRBJ2-7,CASRSTSYEQYF
TRBV6-5,TRBJ1-5,CASSYLQGQPQHF
TRBV11-2,TRBJ1-2,CASSSARLPGDGYTF
TRBV14,TRBJ2-7,CASSLWTTYEQYF
TRBV4-2,TRBJ1-1,CASSQEIVGGIDTEAFF
TRBV19,TRBJ2-7,CASSRPIRTGAYEQYF
TRBV7-2,TRBJ2-7,CASSLDQGPPYEQYF
TRBV7-2,TRBJ2-6,CASSLTGSPTGANVLTF
TRBV6-1,TRBJ2-1,CASSFLSVDEQFF
TRBV28,TRBJ2-1,CASSLRVGDRANEQFF
TRBV19,TRBJ2-1,CASSLAGAIYNEQFF